This TCR beta chain appears in the sequencing data of a study of T cell responses to AZD1222 COVID-19 vaccine. Whole-study findings and limits: Clonal diversity may have been underestimated, and the donors were mostly white British, with more females than males. Vaccination with two AZD1222 doses was followed by a rise in Spike-specific TCR breadth and depth. Repertoire sampling happened only post peak T cell response.

Some clones are missing from TCRdb's copy, which holds only in-frame ones; the method was immunoSEQ multiplex PCR. This table holds approximately 210,000 clones, around 94% found once. Germline CDR1 SGHRS, CDR2 YFSETQ. V lost 0 bases and J lost 8, with 8 bases in between. CDR3 length: 13 amino acids. This clone occurred once. Antigen: not known. The gene calls are TRBV5-1 and TRBJ1-4, with no clear D. The source material was peripheral blood, sampled 28 days after the second dose of the MenACWY control vaccine. This receptor was identified in an adult who received the MenACWY meningococcal vaccine as a control. This CDR3 reads CASSLEGVEKLFF. The CDR3 DNA follows: TGCGCCAGCAGCTTGGAGGGAGTGGAAAAACTGTTTTTT.